The 7 T cell receptor beta chains listed next were all sequenced from one sample in a study of CD8 T cells in Susac syndrome. With random hexamers, reverse transcription was performed on roughly 0.5 to 1 ug of RNA. A single record per CDR3 protein comes from TCRdb applying MiXCR to the immunoSEQ multiplex PCR reads. The sample lists 150,000 to 180,000 distinct CDR3 sequences, about 95% occurring once. The sequencing sample was made of CD4+ T cells from PBMCs. Receptors originate from a human donor with Susac syndrome.

The V call is TRBV27, the J call TRBJ2-3; D unclear. Trimming stripped 6 bases from V and 1 base from J, with 14 bases between. The length of the CDR3 is 15 residues. Germline CDR1 is MNHEY and CDR2 is SMNVEV (reference sequence). The CDR3 DNA reads TGTGCCAGCAGAGATCTTAGTGTAGGCACAGATACGCAGTATTTT. Translated: CASRDLSVGTDTQYF.

The chain joins TRBV14 to TRBJ2-7, with 7 bases fitting TRBD2. V lost 8 bases and J lost 7; bases outside the gene matches: 8. CDR3 size: 12 residues. CDR1 is SGHDN, CDR2 FVKESK, per germline. CDR3 sequence (DNA): TGTGCCAGCGGGGAGGGGAGAGGGGAGCAGTACTTC. Protein sequence: CASGEGRGEQYF.

The V gene is TRBV15, the J gene TRBJ2-3; TRBD2 matches 8 bases. The CDR3 consists of 16 residues. V trimming: 3 bases; J trimming: 4 bases; junction bases outside the gene matches: 9. Per germline, CDR1 LNHNV and CDR2 YYDKDF (reference sequence). The CDR3 sequence is CATSSGLAPAPDTQYF. The CDR3 DNA reads TGTGCCACCAGCAGCGGACTAGCCCCGGCCCCAGATACGCAGTATTTT.

This clonotype has a handful of counts. V usage is TRBV6-1 and J usage is TRBJ1-2; no definite D call. The CDR3 is made up of 12 amino acids. The germline CDR1 and CDR2 sequences are MNHNS and SASEGT. Trimming removed 8 bases from V and 0 bases from J, with 7 bases in between. CDR3 amino acids: CASGSANYGYTF. CDR3 bases: TGTGCCAGCGGGAGCGCTAACTATGGCTACACCTTC.

This chain uses TRBV7-8 with TRBJ1-1, with D uncertain. From germline, CDR1 is SGHVS and CDR2 FQNEAQ. There are 15 residues in the CDR3. V was trimmed by 4 bases and J by 6 bases, leaving 18 bases between them. The CDR3 loop is CASSSSLKGGAEAFF. CDR3 nucleotide sequence: TGTGCCAGCAGCTCCTCCTTGAAGGGTGGCGCTGAAGCTTTCTTT.

The chain joins TRBV12-3 or TRBV12-4 to TRBJ2-3; 10 bases line up with TRBD2. The ends lost 3 bases at V and 5 bases at J; junction bases unmatched: 5. The CDR3 spans 15 residues. The CDR3 region is CASSFYPSGGDTQYF. The CDR3 region has the DNA TGTGCCAGCAGTTTTTATCCTAGCGGGGGAGATACGCAGTATTTT.

The chain combines TRBV25-1 with TRBJ1-1; 7 bases agree with TRBD1. The V gene end was trimmed by 10 bases and the J gene end by 10 bases; junction bases not matched to a gene: 15. The CDR3 is 13 residues long. Germline loops: CDR1 MGHDK, CDR2 SYGVNS. The CDR3: CATTDRTSTGAFF. CDR3 DNA: TGTGCCACCACGGACAGGACTAGCACAGGAGCTTTCTTT.